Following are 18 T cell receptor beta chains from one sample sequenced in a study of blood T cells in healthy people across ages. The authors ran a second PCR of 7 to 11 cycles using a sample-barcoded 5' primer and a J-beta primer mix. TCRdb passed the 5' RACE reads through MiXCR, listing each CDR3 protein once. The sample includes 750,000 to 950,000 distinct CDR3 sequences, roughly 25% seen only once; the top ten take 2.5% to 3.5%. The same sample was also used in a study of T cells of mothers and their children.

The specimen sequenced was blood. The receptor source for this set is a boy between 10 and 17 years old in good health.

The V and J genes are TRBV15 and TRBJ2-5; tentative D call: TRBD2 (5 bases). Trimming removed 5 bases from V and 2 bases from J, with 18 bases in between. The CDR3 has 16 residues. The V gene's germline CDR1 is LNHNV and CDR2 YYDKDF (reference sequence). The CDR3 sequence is CATSRRSSRYQETQYF. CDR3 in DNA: TGTGCCACCAGCCGGAGGAGTTCGAGGTATCAAGAGACCCAGTACTTC.

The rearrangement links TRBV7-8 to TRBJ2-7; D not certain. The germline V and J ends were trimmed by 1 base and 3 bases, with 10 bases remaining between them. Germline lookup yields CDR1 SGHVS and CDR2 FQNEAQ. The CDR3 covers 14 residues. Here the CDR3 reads CASSLGYGIYEQYF. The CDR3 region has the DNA TGTGCCAGCAGCTTAGGATATGGAATCTACGAGCAGTACTTC.

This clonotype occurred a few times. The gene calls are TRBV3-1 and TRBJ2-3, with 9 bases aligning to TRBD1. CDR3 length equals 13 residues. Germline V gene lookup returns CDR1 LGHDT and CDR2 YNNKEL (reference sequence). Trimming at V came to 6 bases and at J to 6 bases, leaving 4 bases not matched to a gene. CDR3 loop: CASSGQGMDTQYF. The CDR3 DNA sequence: TGTGCCAGCAGTGGACAGGGGATGGATACGCAGTATTTT.

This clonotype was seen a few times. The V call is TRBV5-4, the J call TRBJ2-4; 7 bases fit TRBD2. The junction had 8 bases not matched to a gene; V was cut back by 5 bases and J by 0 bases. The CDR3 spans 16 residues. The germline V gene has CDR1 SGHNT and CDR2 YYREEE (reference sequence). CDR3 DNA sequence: TGTGCCAGCAGTGGCACGCGGGGGTTAGCCAAAAACATTCAGTACTTC. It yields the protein CASSGTRGLAKNIQYF.

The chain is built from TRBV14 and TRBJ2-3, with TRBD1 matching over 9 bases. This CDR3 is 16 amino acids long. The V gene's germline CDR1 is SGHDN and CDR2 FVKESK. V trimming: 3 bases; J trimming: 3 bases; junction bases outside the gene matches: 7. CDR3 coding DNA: TGTGCCAGCAGCCATCGACGACAGGGGGTGACAGATACGCAGTATTTT. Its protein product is CASSHRRQGVTDTQYF.

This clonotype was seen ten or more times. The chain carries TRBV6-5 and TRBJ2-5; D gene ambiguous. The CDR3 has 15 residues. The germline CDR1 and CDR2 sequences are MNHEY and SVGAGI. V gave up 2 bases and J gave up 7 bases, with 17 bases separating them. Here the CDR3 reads CASSYGPGMLGTQYF. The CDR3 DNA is TGTGCCAGCAGTTACGGGCCTGGGATGCTGGGGACCCAGTACTTC.

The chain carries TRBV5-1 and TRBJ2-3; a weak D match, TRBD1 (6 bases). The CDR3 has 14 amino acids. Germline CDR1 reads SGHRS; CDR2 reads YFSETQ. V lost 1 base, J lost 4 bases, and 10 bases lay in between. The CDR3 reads CASSLQGSADTQYF. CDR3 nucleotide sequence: TGCGCCAGCAGCTTGCAGGGGAGCGCAGATACGCAGTATTTT.

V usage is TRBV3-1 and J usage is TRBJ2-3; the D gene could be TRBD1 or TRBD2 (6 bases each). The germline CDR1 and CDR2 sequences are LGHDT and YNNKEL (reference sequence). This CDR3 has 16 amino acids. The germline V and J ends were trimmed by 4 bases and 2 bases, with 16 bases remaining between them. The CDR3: CASSPGEGGLTDTQYF. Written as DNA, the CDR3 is TGTGCCAGCAGCCCGGGAGAGGGGGGCCTCACAGATACGCAGTATTTT.

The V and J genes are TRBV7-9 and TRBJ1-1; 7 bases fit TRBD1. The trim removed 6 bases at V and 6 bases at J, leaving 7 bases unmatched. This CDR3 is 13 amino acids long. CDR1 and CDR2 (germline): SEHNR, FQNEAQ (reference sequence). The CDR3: CASREDRVAEAFF. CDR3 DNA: TGTGCCAGCAGGGAAGACAGGGTGGCTGAAGCTTTCTTT.

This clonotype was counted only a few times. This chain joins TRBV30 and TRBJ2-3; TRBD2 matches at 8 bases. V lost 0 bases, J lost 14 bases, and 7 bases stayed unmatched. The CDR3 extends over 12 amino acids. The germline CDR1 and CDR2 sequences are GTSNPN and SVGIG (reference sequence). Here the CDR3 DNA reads TGTGCCTGGAGTGTAAGGGGACTAGGGCGGTATTTT. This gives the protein CAWSVRGLGRYF.

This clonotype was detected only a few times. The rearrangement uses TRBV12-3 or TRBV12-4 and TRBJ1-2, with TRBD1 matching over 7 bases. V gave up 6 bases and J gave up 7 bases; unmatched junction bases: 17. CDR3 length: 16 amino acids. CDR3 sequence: CASSFYMGTATGGYTF. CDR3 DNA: TGTGCCAGCAGCTTTTATATGGGGACAGCCACGGGTGGCTACACCTTC.

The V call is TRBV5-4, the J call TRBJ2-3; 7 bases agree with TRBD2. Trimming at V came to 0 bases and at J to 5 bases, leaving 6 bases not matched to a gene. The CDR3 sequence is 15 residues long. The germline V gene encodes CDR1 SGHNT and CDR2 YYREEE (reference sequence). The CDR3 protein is CASSLERGSGDTQYF. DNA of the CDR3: TGTGCCAGCAGCTTGGAGCGGGGCTCCGGAGATACGCAGTATTTT. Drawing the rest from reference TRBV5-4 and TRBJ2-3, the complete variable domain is ETGVTQSPTHLIKTRGQQVTLRCSSQSGHNTVSWYQQALGQGPQFIFQYYREEENGRGNFPPRFSGLQFPNYSSELNVNALELDDSALYLCASSLERGSGDTQYFGPGTRLTVL.

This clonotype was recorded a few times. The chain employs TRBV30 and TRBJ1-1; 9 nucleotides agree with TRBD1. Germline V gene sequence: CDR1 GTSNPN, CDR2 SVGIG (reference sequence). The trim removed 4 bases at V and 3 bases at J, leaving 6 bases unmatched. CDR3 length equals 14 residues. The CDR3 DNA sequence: TGTGCCTGGAATAGACAGGGGGACTACACTGAAGCTTTCTTT. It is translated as CAWNRQGDYTEAFF.

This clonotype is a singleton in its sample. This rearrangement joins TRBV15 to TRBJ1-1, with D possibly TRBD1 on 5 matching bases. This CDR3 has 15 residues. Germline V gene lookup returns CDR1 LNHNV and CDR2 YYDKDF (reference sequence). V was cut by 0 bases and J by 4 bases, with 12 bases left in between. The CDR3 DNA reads TGTGCCACCAGCAGAGACGGAATAGGGACCACTGAAGCTTTCTTT. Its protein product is CATSRDGIGTTEAFF.

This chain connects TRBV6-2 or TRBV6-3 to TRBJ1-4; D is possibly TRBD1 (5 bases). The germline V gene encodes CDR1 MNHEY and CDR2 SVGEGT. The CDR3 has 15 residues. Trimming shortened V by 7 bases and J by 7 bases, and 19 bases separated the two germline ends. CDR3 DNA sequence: TGTGCCAGCACCGAACGCCGGGGGTGGGGTGAAAAACTGTTTTTT. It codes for CASTERRGWGEKLFF.

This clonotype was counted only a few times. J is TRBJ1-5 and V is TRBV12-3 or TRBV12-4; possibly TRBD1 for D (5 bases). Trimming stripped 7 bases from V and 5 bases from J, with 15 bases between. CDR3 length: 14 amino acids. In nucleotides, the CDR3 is TGTGCCAGCACTTTGAGGGGTTCGGATCAGCCCCAGCATTTT. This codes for CASTLRGSDQPQHF.

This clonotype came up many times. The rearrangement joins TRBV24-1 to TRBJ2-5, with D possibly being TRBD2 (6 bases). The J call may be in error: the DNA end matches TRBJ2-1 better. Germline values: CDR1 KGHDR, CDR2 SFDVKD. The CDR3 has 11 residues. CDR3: CATSRGNEQFF. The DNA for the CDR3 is TGTGCCACCTCCCGGGGGAATGAGCAGTTCTTC.

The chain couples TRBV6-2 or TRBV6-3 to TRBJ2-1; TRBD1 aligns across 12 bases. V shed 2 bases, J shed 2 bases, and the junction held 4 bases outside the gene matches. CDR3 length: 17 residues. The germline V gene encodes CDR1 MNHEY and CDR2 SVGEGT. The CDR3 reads CASSYRGQGAPYNEQFF. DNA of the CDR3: TGTGCCAGCAGTTACAGGGGACAGGGGGCTCCCTACAATGAGCAGTTCTTC.